This T cell receptor (beta chain) derives from a study of Ad26.COV2.S vaccination and SARS-CoV-2 variants. Treatment described: around 19 received Ad26.COV2.S at low or high dose, single or two shots; 5 received placebo; per-sample allocation not given. The study sampled participants on day 63 after the first vaccine or placebo injection. The protocol was immunoSEQ multiplex PCR, while the TCRdb copy is restricted to in-frame clones and leaves out a portion. There are about 260,000 clones in the sample; around 90% occur only once, and nearly 3% lies in the top ten. Looked up from germline, CDR1 is SQVTM and CDR2 is ANQGSEA. The CDR3 contains 14 residues. V trimming: 3 bases; J trimming: 6 bases; junction bases outside the gene matches: 10. As to this clone: The antigen is not known.

Study conclusions and caveats: Total T cell responses, in the TCR breadth and depth analyses, may have been underestimated.

The source of this sequence is a person aged 18 to 65 who received the Ad26.COV2.S COVID-19 vaccine or a placebo. The chain recombines TRBV29-1 with TRBJ2-5, with 7 positions matching TRBD1. The source was peripheral blood, collected in a trial of Ad26.COV2.S vaccine versus placebo. The CDR3 DNA is TGCAGCGTTGAGGGGCAGGGGGTGAGGAAGACCCAGTACTTC. Encoded protein: CSVEGQGVRKTQYF.